This T cell receptor beta chain was recovered during a study of blood T cells in healthy people across ages. Each sample gave at least 6.5 million isolated PBMCs. General study points: Observed TCR beta diversity showed a strong correlation with the percentage of naive T cells as measured by flow cytometry. Researchers deemed the diversity estimates from one million T cells underestimates.

The CDR3 is 14 amino acids. The germline V and J ends were trimmed by 5 bases and 3 bases, with 14 bases remaining between them. Primers used in a second PCR of about 7 to 12 cycles were a sample-barcoded 5' primer and a J-beta primer mix. Each CDR3 protein gets one entry after TCRdb re-called the 5' RACE reads with MiXCR. The table records some 1.4 million distinct CDR3 sequences, around two fifths of them present only once. Comment on this clonotype: No antigen is known for it.

Sequenced sample: blood. This TCR was sampled from a woman aged 18-29 years in good health. The V gene is TRBV12-3 or TRBV12-4, the J gene TRBJ2-7; a weak D match, TRBD1 (5 bases). CDR3 nucleotides: TGTGCCAGCAGTGCGGACGACAGCCTCTACGAGCAGTACTTC. This gives the protein CASSADDSLYEQYF.